This is a list of T cell receptor beta chains from one sample in a study of T-cell memory formation after mild COVID-19. TCRdb re-derived calls from the 5' RACE reads in MiXCR, one entry per CDR3 protein. The data show hundreds of thousands of distinct CDR3 sequences, around a sixth seen once. Sequenced material: PBMCs or a T cell subset sorted from them (not recorded which). The receptors were gathered from an adult woman who had mild COVID-19 (a few samples of this study predate the infection). Cell type and time point are not known. CDR3s include the opening cysteine and the closing phenylalanine or tryptophan. A D gene is named only where the DNA matches it firmly. Expanded clones are given a class, and other clones once, few, many or no size at all.

>TRBV6-5|-|-|TRBJ2-2
TGTGCCAGCAGTTACGACGAAGTTCCCGGGGCCGGGGAGCTGTTTTTT
CASSYDEVPGAGELFF
>TRBV7-6|-|many|TRBJ2-3
TGTGCCAGCTCTGACGCAGATACGCAGTATTTT
CASSDADTQYF
>TRBV4-3|-|-|TRBJ2-5
TGCGCCAGCAGCCAAGATTTCGTCAGCCAAGAGACCCAGTACTTC
CASSQDFVSQETQYF
>TRBV28|TRBD2|-|TRBJ2-1
TGTGCCAGCAGTTCTACGGGGGTAGCGGGGGGTTCCTACAATGAGCAGTTCTTC
CASSSTGVAGGSYNEQFF
>TRBV7-8|TRBD2|-|TRBJ2-3
TGTGCCAGCAGTCCCCTGAGCGGGGGGAACACAGATACGCAGTATTTT
CASSPLSGGNTDTQYF
>TRBV10-3|TRBD1|few|TRBJ2-7
TGTGCCATCAGAGGGACAGCCCTTACCTACGAGCAGTACTTC
CAIRGTALTYEQYF
>TRBV19|TRBD1|many|TRBJ2-1
TGTGCCAGTAGCGGACAGGGGACCTGGTTCTTC
CASSGQGTWFF
>TRBV10-3|-|few|TRBJ1-1
TGTGCCATCAGCGGGTTGGGGAACACTGAAGCTTTCTTT
CAISGLGNTEAFF
>TRBV4-1|-|few|TRBJ1-5
TGCGCCAGCAGCCAAGATAATAGCAATCAGCCCCAGCATTTT
CASSQDNSNQPQHF
>TRBV6-5|TRBD2|-|TRBJ2-2
TGTGCCAGCAGGGTAGCGGGAGGGCGGACCGGGGAGCTGTTTTTT
CASRVAGGRTGELFF
>TRBV12-3/TRBV12-4|TRBD1|few|TRBJ1-1
TGTGCCAGCAGTTGGTTCGGTCCCAGGGGGGACACTGAAGCTTTCTTT
CASSWFGPRGDTEAFF